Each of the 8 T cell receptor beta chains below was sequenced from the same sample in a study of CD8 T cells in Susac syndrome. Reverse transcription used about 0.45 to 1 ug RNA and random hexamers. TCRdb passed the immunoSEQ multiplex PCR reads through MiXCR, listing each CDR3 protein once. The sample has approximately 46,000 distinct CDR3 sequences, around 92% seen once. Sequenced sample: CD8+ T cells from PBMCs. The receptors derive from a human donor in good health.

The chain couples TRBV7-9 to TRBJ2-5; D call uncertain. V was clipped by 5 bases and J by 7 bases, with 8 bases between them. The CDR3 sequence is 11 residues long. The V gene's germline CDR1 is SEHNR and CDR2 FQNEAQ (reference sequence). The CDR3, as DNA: TGTGCCAGCAGCCTCGTTGGGACCCAGTACTTC. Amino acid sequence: CASSLVGTQYF. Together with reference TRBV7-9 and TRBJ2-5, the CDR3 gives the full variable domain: DTGVSQNPRHKITKRGQNVTFRCDPISEHNRLYWYRQTLGQGPEFLTYFQNEAQLEKSRLLSDRFSAERPKGSFSTLEIQRTEQGDSAMYLCASSLVGTQYFGPGTRLLVL.

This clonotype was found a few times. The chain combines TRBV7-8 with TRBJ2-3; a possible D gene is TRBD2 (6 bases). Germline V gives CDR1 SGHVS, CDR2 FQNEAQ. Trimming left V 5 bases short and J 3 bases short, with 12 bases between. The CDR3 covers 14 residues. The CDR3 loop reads CASSLRTTTDTQYF. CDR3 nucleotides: TGTGCCAGCAGCCTGCGGACTACTACAGATACGCAGTATTTT.

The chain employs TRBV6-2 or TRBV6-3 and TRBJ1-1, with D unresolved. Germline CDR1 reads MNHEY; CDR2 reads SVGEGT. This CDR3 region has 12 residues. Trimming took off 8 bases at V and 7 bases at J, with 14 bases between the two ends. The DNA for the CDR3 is TGTGCCAGCGGAATGAGGGAGAGTGAAGCTTTCTTT. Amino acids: CASGMRESEAFF.

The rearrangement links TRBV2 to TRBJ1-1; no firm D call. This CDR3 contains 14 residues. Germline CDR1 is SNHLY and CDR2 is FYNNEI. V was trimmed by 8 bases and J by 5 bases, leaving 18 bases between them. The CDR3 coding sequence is TGTGCCAGCTGGGGAAGCCTTAAATGGACTGAAGCTTTCTTT. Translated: CASWGSLKWTEAFF.

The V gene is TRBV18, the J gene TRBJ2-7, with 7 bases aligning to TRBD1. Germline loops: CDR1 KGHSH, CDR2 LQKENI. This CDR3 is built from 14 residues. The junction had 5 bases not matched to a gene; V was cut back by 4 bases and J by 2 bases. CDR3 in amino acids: CASSHRDRPYEQYF. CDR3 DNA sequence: TGTGCCAGCTCACACCGGGACAGACCCTACGAGCAGTACTTC.

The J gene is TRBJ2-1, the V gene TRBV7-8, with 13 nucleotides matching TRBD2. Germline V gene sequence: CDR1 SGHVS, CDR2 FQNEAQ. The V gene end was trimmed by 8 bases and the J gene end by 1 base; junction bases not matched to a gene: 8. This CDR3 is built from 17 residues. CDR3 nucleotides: TGTGCCAGCCACCCCAGGGGACTAGCGGGATCCTACAATGAGCAGTTCTTC. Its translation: CASHPRGLAGSYNEQFF. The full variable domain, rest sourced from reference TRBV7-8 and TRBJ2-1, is GAGVSQSPRYKVAKRGQDVALRCDPISGHVSLFWYQQALGQGPEFLTYFQNEAQLDKSGLPSDRFFAERPEGSVSTLKIQRTQQEDSAVYLCASHPRGLAGSYNEQFFGPGTRLTVL.

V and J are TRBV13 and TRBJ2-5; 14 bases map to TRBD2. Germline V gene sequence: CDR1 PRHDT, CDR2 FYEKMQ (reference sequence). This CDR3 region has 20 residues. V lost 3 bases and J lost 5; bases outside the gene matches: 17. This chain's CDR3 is CASSFSLGLAGEYQEETQYF. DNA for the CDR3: TGTGCCAGCAGCTTCTCCCTGGGACTAGCGGGAGAATACCAAGAGGAGACCCAGTACTTC.

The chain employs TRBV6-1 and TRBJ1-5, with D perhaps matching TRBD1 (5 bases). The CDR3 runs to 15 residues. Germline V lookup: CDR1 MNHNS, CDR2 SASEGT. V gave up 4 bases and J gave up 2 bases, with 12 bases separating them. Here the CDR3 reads CASSVWMGGNQPQHF. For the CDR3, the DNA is TGTGCCAGCAGTGTTTGGATGGGGGGCAATCAGCCCCAGCATTTT.